These 21 T cell receptor beta chains were all obtained from the same sample, sequenced in a study of a mutant IDH1 vaccine in newly diagnosed glioma. As to time point: week 23, last vaccination. All doses held 300 ug of mutant IDH1 20-mer peptide, with topical imiquimod. Their cognate antigens are unknown. Only in-frame clones appear in the TCRdb table, and some are missing; sequencing was by immunoSEQ multiplex PCR. This table has about 54,000 clones, about nine tenths appearing once. Sequencing used PBMCs, obtained from a glioma patient whose treatment included an IDH1 peptide vaccine. These receptor sequences come from a man between 35 and 55 years old with glioma.

The rearrangement uses TRBV30 and TRBJ1-4; D unresolved. The germline CDR1 and CDR2 sequences are GTSNPN and SVGIG (reference sequence). CDR3 size: 16 residues. Trimming took off 0 bases at V and 5 bases at J, with 16 bases between the two ends. This chain's CDR3 is CAWSVSPTPKNEKLFF. The CDR3, as DNA: TGTGCCTGGAGTGTTTCCCCGACCCCCAAGAATGAAAAACTGTTTTTT.

This clone was seen once. The chain has TRBV6-1 and TRBJ2-7; D call uncertain. The V and J ends lost 4 bases and 11 bases respectively, with 15 bases between them. The germline V gene encodes CDR1 MNHNS and CDR2 SASEGT. This CDR3 comprises 12 residues. As DNA, the CDR3 is TGTGCCAGCAGTGCTTCGAGTGGATCAAAGTACTTC. Its protein is CASSASSGSKYF.

DNA of the CDR3: TGTGCCAGCAGCTTAGTGGTGGAACAAACTAATGAAAAACTGTTTTTT. This translates into CASSLVVEQTNEKLFF. This chain links TRBV7-9 with TRBJ1-4; no firm D call. Trimming took 1 base from V and 1 from J, leaving 10 bases between them. The CDR3 sequence is 16 residues long. Germline CDR1 is SEHNR and CDR2 is FQNEAQ (reference sequence).

The chain is built from TRBV28 and TRBJ1-5; 11 bases are a match to TRBD1. The CDR3 sequence is 15 residues long. Germline CDR1 is MDHEN and CDR2 is SYDVKM. J was trimmed by 5 bases and V by 6 bases; bases with no gene match: 6. The CDR3 DNA sequence: TGTGCCAGCAGCCGAGGACAGGGGGCCCATCAGCCCCAGCATTTT. It codes for CASSRGQGAHQPQHF.

This clone showed up just once. The V call is TRBV4-1, the J call TRBJ1-5; D is unclear. The length of the CDR3 is 14 residues. Germline CDR1 MGHRA, CDR2 YSYEKL. V was cut by 0 bases and J by 3 bases, with 6 bases left in between. The CDR3: CASSQDLANQPQHF. As DNA, the CDR3 is TGCGCCAGCAGCCAAGACCTAGCCAATCAGCCCCAGCATTTT.

The chain uses TRBV18 and TRBJ1-4; a possible D gene is TRBD1 (6 bases). Germline CDR1 is KGHSH and CDR2 is LQKENI. The CDR3 totals 14 residues. Trimming removed 4 bases at V and 5 bases at J, with 11 bases between. This chain's CDR3 is CASSLNRDNEKLFF. Written as DNA, the CDR3 is TGTGCCAGCTCACTTAACAGGGACAATGAAAAACTGTTTTTT.

The chain employs TRBV4-3 and TRBJ1-3; D unresolved. This CDR3 has 17 residues. Germline CDR1 LGHNA, CDR2 YSLEER. V was clipped by 0 bases and J by 0 bases, with 12 bases between them. CDR3 nucleotide sequence: TGCGCCAGCAGCCAAGATGCGACGGCCGTCTCTGGAAACACCATATATTTT. It yields the protein CASSQDATAVSGNTIYF.

In this sample, this clone turned up a few times. The chain is built from TRBV18 and TRBJ2-3; D might be TRBD2 (5 bases). Germline lookup yields CDR1 KGHSH and CDR2 LQKENI. The CDR3 length is 16 residues. V lost 0 bases to trimming and J lost 0 bases, with 10 bases between them. The CDR3 here is CASSPPWEISTDTQYF. The CDR3, as DNA: TGTGCCAGCTCACCACCGTGGGAGATTAGCACAGATACGCAGTATTTT.

This clone was counted between two and nine times. The chain uses TRBV18 and TRBJ1-2; 8 nucleotides match TRBD1. The CDR3 has 15 residues. V dropped 3 bases and J dropped 7; count of bases not matched to a gene: 10. Germline assignment: CDR1 KGHSH and CDR2 LQKENI. The CDR3 reads CASSPTPGTGRGYTF. The CDR3 DNA reads as TGTGCCAGCTCACCGACACCTGGGACAGGACGTGGCTACACCTTC.

The chain joins TRBV5-4 to TRBJ1-3; D remains ambiguous. The V and J ends lost 4 bases and 2 bases respectively, with 13 bases between them. Looked up from germline, CDR1 is SGHNT and CDR2 is YYREEE (reference sequence). CDR3 length: 15 residues. CDR3 nucleotide sequence: TGTGCCAGCAGCCGGGAGGGAATTGCTGGAAACACCATATATTTT. This translates into CASSREGIAGNTIYF.

The rearrangement links TRBV4-3 to TRBJ2-1, with TRBD2 matching over 12 bases. The V segment lost 1 base and the J segment 16 bases; nucleotides outside the gene matches: 8. The CDR3 has 14 amino acids. The V gene's germline CDR1 is LGHNA and CDR2 YSLEER. CDR3 sequence reads: CASSQGTSGMTQFF. CDR3 bases: TGCGCCAGCAGCCAAGGGACTAGCGGGATGACACAATTCTTC.

V gene TRBV7-9 combines with J gene TRBJ1-4; tentatively, D is TRBD1 (5 bases). The CDR3 is made up of 15 amino acids. Germline V gives CDR1 SEHNR, CDR2 FQNEAQ (reference sequence). V gave up 1 base and J gave up 3 bases, with 9 bases separating them. CDR3 residues: CASSLEGLSNEKLFF. The CDR3 nucleotides are TGTGCCAGCAGCTTAGAGGGGCTGTCTAATGAAAAACTGTTTTTT.

The rearrangement uses TRBV4-2 and TRBJ2-7; the D is unclear. Trimming took 0 bases from V and 4 from J, leaving 10 bases between them. The CDR3 spans 14 residues. The V gene's germline CDR1 is LGHNA and CDR2 YNFKEQ. CDR3 DNA sequence: TGTGCCAGCAGCCAAGAAGACGCTGGTTACGAGCAGTACTTC. As protein: CASSQEDAGYEQYF.

The chain employs TRBV7-2 and TRBJ2-7; unclear D gene. The germline CDR1 and CDR2 sequences are SGHTA and FQGNSA. Trimming cost V 4 bases and J 2 bases, with 9 bases left between them. This CDR3 contains 13 residues. The CDR3 nucleotides read TGTGCCAGCAGCTCGCCACCCGCCTACGAGCAGTACTTC. This sequence encodes CASSSPPAYEQYF.

V usage is TRBV10-1 and J usage is TRBJ2-7, with 11 positions matching TRBD2. This CDR3 has 16 residues. Germline CDR1 WNHNN, CDR2 SYGVQD (reference sequence). With V trimmed by 7 bases and J by 7 bases, 15 bases remained unmatched. The CDR3: CASITIGTSGGREQYF. The DNA of the CDR3 is TGCGCCAGCATTACCATCGGGACTAGCGGAGGCCGGGAGCAGTACTTC.

The chain has TRBV19 and TRBJ1-5, with D possibly being TRBD1 (6 bases). The CDR3 totals 13 residues. Germline values: CDR1 LNHDA, CDR2 SQIVND (reference sequence). V was clipped by 6 bases and J by 4 bases, with 10 bases between them. CDR3 sequence (DNA): TGTGCCAGTAGAACCGGACAGAATCAGCCCCAGCATTTT. The encoded protein is CASRTGQNQPQHF.

This chain connects TRBV7-2 to TRBJ1-1; D uncertain. With 7 bases removed from V and 1 base from J, the gap between germline ends came to 10 bases. CDR3 length equals 13 residues. CDR1 and CDR2 from the germline V gene are SGHTA and FQGNSA. The DNA of the CDR3 is TGTGCCAGCATCAGGCAGCGGAACACTGAAGCTTTCTTT. It specifies CASIRQRNTEAFF.

V usage is TRBV4-2 and J usage is TRBJ2-3; D is ambiguous. Germline lookup yields CDR1 LGHNA and CDR2 YNFKEQ. Trimming cost V 0 bases and J 8 bases, with 15 bases left between them. This CDR3 is built from 15 residues. CDR3 residues: CASSQDPPMLGTQYF. The CDR3 region has the DNA TGTGCCAGCAGCCAAGACCCACCAATGCTCGGTACGCAGTATTTT.

J is TRBJ2-5 and V is TRBV30; 9 nucleotides agree with TRBD2. Trimming at V came to 6 bases and at J to 3 bases, leaving 5 bases not matched to a gene. The CDR3 covers 13 residues. Germline V CDR1 and CDR2: GTSNPN, SVGIG (reference sequence). In nucleotides, the CDR3 is TGTGCCTGTCCTTCTAGCGGGAAAGAGACCCAGTACTTC. This gives the protein CACPSSGKETQYF.

This chain uses TRBV7-9 with TRBJ1-2; D gene unclear. Germline V gene lookup returns CDR1 SEHNR and CDR2 FQNEAQ (reference sequence). CDR3 length equals 17 residues. V shed 2 bases and J shed 2 bases, with 18 bases lying between them. The CDR3 sequence: CASSLTRSGKLNYGYTF. For the CDR3, the DNA is TGTGCCAGCAGCTTAACCCGCAGCGGGAAGTTGAACTATGGCTACACCTTC.

The rearrangement links TRBV6-5 to TRBJ1-1; 7 bases match TRBD1. Per the germline V gene, CDR1 is MNHEY and CDR2 is SVGAGI. CDR3 length: 13 amino acids. Trimming at V came to 7 bases and at J to 4 bases, leaving 6 bases not matched to a gene. The CDR3 reads CASTRQGGTEAFF. CDR3 sequence (DNA): TGTGCCAGCACCAGACAGGGAGGCACTGAAGCTTTCTTT.